Listed below are T cell receptor beta chains from one sample, sequenced in a study of shared clonotypes between healthy human individuals. Clones were read by immunoSEQ multiplex PCR, and TCRdb kept only the in-frame ones, dropping some. The data show about 470,000 clones, around 79% seen once. Sequencing was carried out using PBMCs. The receptors shown here come from a woman aged 40 to 55 in good health. Some clones in this sample may be carry-over from other donors' samples. The CDR3 runs from the conserved cysteine through the conserved F or W. D genes are given only for firm matches. Clone size is stated in some rows and not others, as once, few, many or a class when expanded.

D	V	size	J	CDR3	DNA
NA	TRBV5-1	once	TRBJ2-2	CASSSLAGTNTGELFF	TGCGCCAGCAGCTCACTTGCGGGGACAAACACCGGGGAGCTGTTTTTT
TRBD1	TRBV7-2	few	TRBJ1-3	CASSQDRGGNTIYF	TGTGCCAGCAGCCAGGACAGGGGCGGAAACACCATATATTTT
TRBD2	TRBV19	NA	TRBJ2-3	CASSIVQREGLTDTQYF	TGTGCCAGTAGTATAGTCCAGCGGGAGGGTCTCACAGATACGCAGTATTTT
NA	TRBV5-1	NA	TRBJ2-1	CASSFERVYNEQFF	TGCGCCAGCAGCTTCGAGAGGGTTTACAATGAGCAGTTCTTC
TRBD2	TRBV7-8	NA	TRBJ2-3	CASSTRTSASTDTQYF	TGTGCCAGCAGCACGCGGACTAGCGCCAGCACAGATACGCAGTATTTT
TRBD2	TRBV5-1	NA	TRBJ2-2	CASTQTGRTTGELFF	TGCGCCAGCACGCAAACCGGGAGGACCACCGGGGAGCTGTTTTTT
TRBD1	TRBV5-1	NA	TRBJ1-2	CASSLERQGIGYTF	TGCGCCAGCAGCTTGGAGCGACAGGGGATCGGCTACACCTTC
NA	TRBV19	NA	TRBJ2-3	CASSRAGVTDTQYF	TGTGCCAGTAGTCGGGCAGGGGTTACAGATACGCAGTATTTT
NA	TRBV10-3	NA	TRBJ1-2	CAIRTGSYGYTF	TGTGCCATCAGAACAGGAAGCTATGGCTACACCTTC
NA	TRBV30	NA	TRBJ1-2	CAWSTTGTNYGYTF	TGTGCCTGGAGTACCACAGGAACTAACTATGGCTACACCTTC
NA	TRBV5-4	few	TRBJ1-5	CASSLNLGANQPQHF	TGTGCCAGCAGCTTGAATTTGGGGGCTAATCAGCCCCAGCATTTT
NA	TRBV5-1	once	TRBJ2-2	CASSLDKGTGELFF	TGCGCCAGCAGCTTGGATAAAGGGACCGGGGAGCTGTTTTTT
NA	TRBV6-1	NA	TRBJ1-5	CASRIQGTGNQPQHF	TGTGCCAGCAGGATACAGGGTACTGGCAATCAGCCCCAGCATTTT
NA	TRBV5-1	NA	TRBJ2-1	CASSPEGYNEQFF	TGCGCCAGCAGCCCTGAGGGATACAATGAGCAGTTCTTC
NA	TRBV28	NA	TRBJ1-1	CASSGGGSGPVWAFF	TGTGCCAGCAGCGGGGGGGGGAGTGGTCCCGTATGGGCTTTCTTT
NA	TRBV7-2	NA	TRBJ1-5	CASSQLGVGSNQPQHF	TGTGCCAGCAGCCAGTTGGGGGTAGGGAGCAATCAGCCCCAGCATTTT
NA	TRBV27	NA	TRBJ1-3	CASGPLSGQGNTIYF	TGTGCCAGCGGGCCCCTCAGCGGGCAGGGAAACACCATATATTTT
NA	TRBV6-6	NA	TRBJ2-4	CASSLPAENIQYF	TGTGCCAGCAGTTTGCCGGCCGAAAACATTCAGTACTTC
TRBD1	TRBV5-1	NA	TRBJ2-7	CASSSQGLMGEQYF	TGCGCCAGCAGCTCACAGGGGCTGATGGGCGAGCAGTACTTC
NA	TRBV4-3	NA	TRBJ1-2	CASSLDSQGSNGYTF	TGCGCCAGCAGCCTTGACTCTCAGGGGAGTAATGGCTACACCTTC
TRBD1	TRBV7-8	NA	TRBJ1-5	CASSERIWDRATQPQHF	TGTGCCAGCAGCGAAAGGATATGGGACAGGGCCACCCAGCCCCAGCATTTT
NA	TRBV30	NA	TRBJ2-7	CAWRDNYEQYF	TGTGCCTGGAGGGACAATTACGAGCAGTACTTC
NA	TRBV21-1	NA	TRBJ2-7	CAPQGAGGASERYF	TGTGCCCCCCAGGGAGCGGGAGGAGCAAGCGAGCGGTACTTC
TRBD1	TRBV2	NA	TRBJ1-6	CASSGGTGRFSPLHF	TGTGCCAGCAGTGGGGGGACAGGGCGATTTTCACCCCTCCACTTT
NA	TRBV23-1	NA	TRBJ1-2	CASSQGRINYGYTF	TGCGCCAGCAGTCAGGGCAGAATTAACTATGGCTACACCTTC
NA	TRBV28	NA	TRBJ1-3	CASRSPGHLSGNTIYF	TGTGCCAGCAGATCTCCGGGACACCTCTCTGGAAACACCATATATTTT
NA	TRBV5-1	NA	TRBJ2-7	CASSLEGTSYEQYF	TGCGCCAGCAGCTTGGAGGGGACAAGCTACGAGCAGTACTTC
TRBD2	TRBV7-2	NA	TRBJ2-1	CASSLVTSGSNEQFF	TGTGCCAGCAGCTTAGTGACTAGCGGGTCCAATGAGCAGTTCTTC
TRBD1	TRBV19	NA	TRBJ2-2	CASSRTGWSPGELFF	TGTGCCAGCTCCAGGACAGGGTGGTCCCCCGGGGAGCTGTTTTTT
TRBD2	TRBV5-6	once	TRBJ2-7	CASSQVREPTYEQYF	TGTGCCAGCAGCCAAGTGCGGGAGCCAACCTACGAGCAGTACTTC
NA	TRBV9	NA	TRBJ2-1	CASSDSRGNEQFF	TGTGCCAGCAGCGACAGTAGGGGGAATGAGCAGTTCTTC
NA	TRBV11-2	once	TRBJ2-7	CASSSQGYEQYF	TGTGCCAGCAGCTCTCAGGGGTACGAGCAGTACTTC
NA	TRBV6-5	NA	TRBJ2-7	CASTWDITSYEQYF	TGTGCCAGCACCTGGGACATCACATCCTACGAGCAGTACTTC
NA	TRBV15	NA	TRBJ2-7	CATSSYDGYEQYF	TGTGCCACCAGCAGTTATGACGGCTACGAGCAGTACTTC
NA	TRBV5-6	NA	TRBJ2-7	CASSLGGGTGSYEQYF	TGTGCCAGCAGCTTAGGGGGCGGGACGGGGTCCTACGAGCAGTACTTC
NA	TRBV30	NA	TRBJ2-2	CAWSRRRANTGELFF	TGTGCCTGGAGCAGAAGGCGGGCGAACACCGGGGAGCTGTTTTTT
TRBD2	TRBV19	NA	TRBJ2-1	CASSSNPDPSGRATEQFF	TGTGCCAGTAGTTCCAACCCCGATCCTAGCGGGAGGGCAACTGAGCAGTTCTTC
NA	TRBV23-1	once	TRBJ1-4	CASSSRALEKLFF	TGCGCCAGCAGTTCCAGGGCCCTTGAAAAACTGTTTTTT
NA	TRBV7-9	NA	TRBJ1-1	CASSAVGTEAFF	TGTGCCAGCAGCGCCGTGGGCACTGAAGCTTTCTTT
NA	TRBV9	NA	TRBJ1-2	CASSVVRDGYYGYTF	TGTGCCAGCAGCGTAGTTAGGGACGGGTATTATGGCTACACCTTC